The source of this T cell receptor (beta chain) is a study of cytomegalovirus exposure and HLA in healthy donors. The PCR made use of 60 Vbeta and 13 Jbeta primers. Method: immunoSEQ multiplex PCR; TCRdb's copy keeps in-frame clones and lacks some. The table includes about 140,000 clones, 66% detected once. The germline V and J ends were trimmed by 8 bases and 3 bases, with 8 bases remaining between them. This CDR3 is built from 11 residues. Germline assignment: CDR1 MNHEY and CDR2 SMNVEV (reference sequence). For this clone: Its antigen is as yet unknown.

Broader study findings: Prior analysis indicated that the majority of TCR beta V segments exhibited productivity approximately 87% or approximately 30% of the time. Analysis was carried out at a later point, and it linked a missense DCLRE1C variant to TCR beta V- and J-gene trimming. Follow-up analysis seemed to connect common viral pathogens with several of the most significant clusters identified.

Input material: PBMCs. This chain connects TRBV27 to TRBJ2-7; no clear D. This TCR was recovered from a human donor in good health. The CDR3 DNA sequence: TGTGCCAGCGCCGGGTACTACGAGCAGTACTTC. Translation: CASAGYYEQYF.